What follows are 20 T cell receptor beta chains derived from one specimen sequenced in a study of PD-L1 blockade in urothelial cancer. The protocol was immunoSEQ multiplex PCR, while the TCRdb copy is restricted to in-frame clones and leaves out a portion. Of fewer than 40,000 clones in the sample, roughly 90% are singletons; the top ten hold about 11%. The time point here: pretreatment peripheral blood. This specimen consisted of PBMCs, obtained around atezolizumab (anti-PD-L1) treatment. The receptors here all came from a woman aged 60-75 years with urothelial cancer.

This clone appeared a single time. V is TRBV19 and J is TRBJ2-2, with TRBD2 matching over 12 bases. The CDR3 has 19 amino acids. Germline loops: CDR1 LNHDA, CDR2 SQIVND (reference sequence). V shed 8 bases and J 4 bases; nucleotides not matched to a gene: 17. CDR3 amino acids: CASGIRALAGGPGTGELFF. Here the CDR3 DNA reads TGTGCCAGTGGCATCAGGGCCCTAGCGGGAGGGCCTGGCACCGGGGAGCTGTTTTTT.

The chain carries TRBV19 and TRBJ2-2; TRBD2 matches 8 bases. The CDR3 has 18 amino acids. V gave up 3 bases and J gave up 4 bases; unmatched junction bases: 13. Germline V lookup: CDR1 LNHDA, CDR2 SQIVND (reference sequence). The CDR3 loop is CASSMADGRAFGTGELFF. CDR3 in DNA: TGTGCCAGTAGTATGGCGGACGGGAGGGCCTTCGGCACCGGGGAGCTGTTTTTT.

The chain couples TRBV9 to TRBJ2-5, with D maybe TRBD2 (6 bases). V was trimmed by 5 bases and J by 5 bases, leaving 19 bases between them. Germline CDR1 reads SGDLS; CDR2 reads YYNGEE. The CDR3 is made up of 15 amino acids. The CDR3 DNA is TGTGCCAGCAGTTCTACTAGCTTTTCTAGTGAGACCCAGTACTTC. This codes for CASSSTSFSSETQYF.

J is TRBJ2-1 and V is TRBV29-1; 12 bases are a match to TRBD2. The CDR3 runs 14 residues. V shed 3 bases and J 8 bases; nucleotides not matched to a gene: 5. Per germline, CDR1 SQVTM and CDR2 ANQGSEA. CDR3 protein: CSVETSGSKYEQFF. CDR3 nucleotides: TGCAGCGTTGAGACTAGCGGGAGTAAATATGAGCAGTTCTTC.

This clone came up once. J is TRBJ2-4 and V is TRBV18; TRBD2 matches at 7 bases. Trimming at V came to 4 bases and at J to 8 bases, leaving 5 bases not matched to a gene. The CDR3 is 13 amino acids. CDR1 KGHSH and CDR2 LQKENI come from the germline V gene. The chain's CDR3 is CASSRGRGDIQYF. CDR3 coding DNA: TGTGCCAGCTCACGAGGCCGGGGGGACATTCAGTACTTC.

The V call is TRBV14, the J call TRBJ2-7, with D possibly TRBD2 on 5 matching bases. Germline-derived CDR1 and CDR2 are SGHDN and FVKESK. This CDR3 comprises 16 residues. The V end was cut by 1 base, the J end by 6 bases, with 19 bases between. This chain's CDR3 is CASSQVVVGLRGEQYF. CDR3 coding DNA: TGTGCCAGCAGCCAAGTGGTAGTAGGGTTACGGGGCGAGCAGTACTTC.

The gene calls are TRBV4-2 and TRBJ2-3; a possible D gene is TRBD2 (7 bases). Trimming stripped 0 bases from V and 1 base from J, with 20 bases between. The CDR3 consists of 19 residues. Looked up from germline, CDR1 is LGHNA and CDR2 is YNFKEQ. The CDR3 reads CASSQDRWEGGAGTDTQYF. The DNA of the CDR3 is TGTGCCAGCAGCCAAGATCGGTGGGAAGGGGGGGCTGGCACAGATACGCAGTATTTT.

This clone appeared once. V and J are TRBV9 and TRBJ2-5, with D maybe TRBD1 (6 bases). Trimming shortened V by 7 bases and J by 1 base, and 14 bases separated the two germline ends. This CDR3 contains 14 residues. The germline V gene encodes CDR1 SGDLS and CDR2 YYNGEE. The CDR3 is CASPDRLFQETQYF. DNA for the CDR3: TGTGCCAGCCCGGACAGACTCTTCCAAGAGACCCAGTACTTC.

V usage is TRBV19 and J usage is TRBJ1-1; maybe TRBD1 (6 bases). Looked up from germline, CDR1 is LNHDA and CDR2 is SQIVND (reference sequence). CDR3 length: 15 amino acids. V was cut by 3 bases and J by 4 bases, with 15 bases left in between. The CDR3 reads CASSMMGRGTTEAFF. Written as DNA, the CDR3 is TGTGCCAGTAGTATGATGGGGAGGGGGACCACTGAAGCTTTCTTT. The full variable domain, in which reference TRBV19 and TRBJ1-1 provide the parts outside the CDR3, is DGGITQSPKYLFRKEGQNVTLSCEQNLNHDAMYWYRQDPGQGLRLIYYSQIVNDFQKGDIAEGYSVSREKKESFPLTVTSAQKNPTAFYLCASSMMGRGTTEAFFGQGTRLTVV.

J is TRBJ2-7 and V is TRBV9, with 7 bases matching TRBD2. With 0 bases clipped from V and 0 bases from J, the junction kept 3 bases outside the gene matches. There are 15 residues in the CDR3. Germline CDR1 and CDR2: SGDLS and YYNGEE. The CDR3 sequence: CASSVAASGSYEQYF. The DNA of the CDR3 is TGTGCCAGCAGCGTAGCGGCTAGCGGCTCCTACGAGCAGTACTTC. Full variable domain (outside the CDR3, taken from reference TRBV9 and TRBJ2-7): DSGVTQTPKHLITATGQRVTLRCSPRSGDLSVYWYQQSLDQGLQFLIQYYNGEERAKGNILERFSAQQFPDLHSELNLSSLELGDSALYFCASSVAASGSYEQYFGPGTRLTVT.

V gene TRBV11-1 combines with J gene TRBJ2-3; 9 positions agree with TRBD1. The germline V gene encodes CDR1 SGHAT and CDR2 FQDESV (reference sequence). The junction had 13 bases not matched to a gene; V was cut back by 8 bases and J by 7 bases. The CDR3 consists of 15 residues. The CDR3 here is CASRLEDRGWNTQYF. The CDR3 DNA reads as TGTGCCAGCCGCCTAGAGGACAGGGGATGGAATACGCAGTATTTT.

V gene TRBV29-1 combines with J gene TRBJ1-4; 9 bases line up with TRBD1. The junction had 9 bases not matched to a gene; V was cut back by 5 bases and J by 8 bases. This CDR3 is built from 14 residues. Germline loops: CDR1 SQVTM, CDR2 ANQGSEA. The CDR3 loop is CSVTGRDREEKLFF. The CDR3 coding sequence is TGCAGCGTTACCGGGAGGGACAGGGAGGAAAAACTGTTTTTT.

This chain uses TRBV10-3 with TRBJ1-4; a possible D gene is TRBD1 (5 bases). This CDR3 contains 13 residues. Germline assignment: CDR1 ENHRY and CDR2 SYGVKD. Trimming took 10 bases from V and 4 from J, leaving 13 bases between them. The CDR3 reads CANKRQFNEKLFF. The CDR3 DNA follows: TGTGCCAACAAGAGACAGTTTAATGAAAAACTGTTTTTT.

This clone is deemed medium-sized. This chain links TRBV27 with TRBJ1-1; 7 bases fit TRBD1. Unmatched junction bases numbered 18, after V lost 4 bases and J lost 7 bases. Germline lookup yields CDR1 MNHEY and CDR2 SMNVEV (reference sequence). The CDR3 is 17 residues long. This CDR3 reads CASSSPLGDSFSGEAFF. In DNA form, the CDR3 reads TGTGCCAGCAGTTCCCCTTTGGGGGACAGCTTTTCGGGTGAAGCTTTCTTT.

This chain uses TRBV11-2 with TRBJ2-7; D may be TRBD2 (5 bases). The V gene lost 5 bases and the J gene lost 5 bases, with 16 bases spanning the gap. Germline CDR1 is SGHAT and CDR2 is FQNNGV. The CDR3 totals 14 residues. The CDR3 sequence is CASSDRGMGDEQYF. CDR3 in DNA: TGTGCCAGCAGCGACCGGGGTATGGGCGACGAGCAGTACTTC. The full variable domain, in which reference TRBV11-2 and TRBJ2-7 provide the parts outside the CDR3, is EAGVAQSPRYKIIEKRQSVAFWCNPISGHATLYWYQQILGQGPKLLIQFQNNGVVDDSQLPKDRFSAERLKGVDSTLKIQPAKLEDSAVYLCASSDRGMGDEQYFGPGTRLTVT.

V gene TRBV6-5 combines with J gene TRBJ2-1; 8 bases are shared with TRBD1. Germline V lookup: CDR1 MNHEY, CDR2 SVGAGI. Unmatched junction bases numbered 1, after V lost 6 bases and J lost 6 bases. This CDR3 is 12 amino acids long. The CDR3 spells CASRTGGNEQFF. CDR3 nucleotide sequence: TGTGCCAGCAGAACAGGGGGCAATGAGCAGTTCTTC.

V gene TRBV6-1 combines with J gene TRBJ2-1; 8 bases are shared with TRBD2. The germline V gene has CDR1 MNHNS and CDR2 SASEGT. This CDR3 is built from 18 residues. The V gene end was trimmed by 5 bases and the J gene end by 0 bases; junction bases not matched to a gene: 12. CDR3 sequence: CASSKERAGAVSYNEQFF. The CDR3 nucleotides are TGTGCCAGCAGTAAAGAGCGAGCGGGAGCTGTCTCCTACAATGAGCAGTTCTTC.

The sample holds one count of this clone. The chain couples TRBV18 to TRBJ1-1; 9 positions agree with TRBD1. The ends lost 1 base at V and 4 bases at J; junction bases unmatched: 7. This CDR3 is 16 amino acids long. Germline values: CDR1 KGHSH, CDR2 LQKENI. In DNA, the CDR3 is TGTGCCAGCTCACCACGACCCGGACAGGGGCCCACTGAAGCTTTCTTT. It codes for CASSPRPGQGPTEAFF.

V usage is TRBV2 and J usage is TRBJ2-5; TRBD2 might be the D (6 bases). Germline V lookup: CDR1 SNHLY, CDR2 FYNNEI. Trimming cost V 4 bases and J 4 bases, with 10 bases left between them. The CDR3 extends over 13 amino acids. The CDR3 nucleotides are TGTGCCAGCAGTGCTGGGCGGGGAGAGACCCAGTACTTC. Its translation: CASSAGRGETQYF.

This chain joins TRBV5-1 and TRBJ2-3; 8 bases are a match to TRBD1. Trimming cost V 6 bases and J 3 bases; bases outside gene matches: 9. This CDR3 is built from 15 residues. Per germline, CDR1 SGHRS and CDR2 YFSETQ. CDR3 sequence reads: CASNSRGQATDTQYF. The CDR3 bases are TGCGCCAGCAACTCACGGGGACAGGCAACAGATACGCAGTATTTT.